This TCR beta chain was found in a study of T cell responses to AZD1222 COVID-19 vaccine. General study results and limits: At baseline, just six or seven AZD1222 recipients tested seropositive. Vaccination with two AZD1222 doses was followed by a rise in Spike-specific TCR breadth and depth. Reportedly, nearly half the spike-specific TCRs target unmutated variant regions.

Produced via immunoSEQ multiplex PCR; TCRdb's table is partial and in-frame only. The sample includes 95,000 to 100,000 clones, about nine tenths seen only once; the top ten take 1.3%. The CDR3 is 11 residues long. Trimming took off 9 bases at V and 7 bases at J, with 12 bases between the two ends. About this clone itself: The antigen is not known.

The sequence was collected from an adult in good health. V is TRBV12-3 or TRBV12-4 and J is TRBJ1-1, with unresolved D. This material consisted of peripheral blood, taken on day 0 of AZD1222 vaccination. CDR3: CASRLGVEAFF. In DNA, the CDR3 is TGTGCCAGTAGATTGGGCGTTGAAGCTTTCTTT.